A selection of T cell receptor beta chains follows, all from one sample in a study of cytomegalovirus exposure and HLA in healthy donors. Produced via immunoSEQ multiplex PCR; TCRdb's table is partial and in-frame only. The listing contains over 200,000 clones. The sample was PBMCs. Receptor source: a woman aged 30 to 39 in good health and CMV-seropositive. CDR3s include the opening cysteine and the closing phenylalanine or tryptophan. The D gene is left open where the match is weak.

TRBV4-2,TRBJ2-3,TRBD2,CASSQAVAGVSTDTQYF
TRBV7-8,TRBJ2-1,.,CASSLSQTYNEQFF
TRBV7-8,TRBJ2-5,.,CASSGRLERTQYF
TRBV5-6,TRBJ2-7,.,CASSLAGRPPYEQYF
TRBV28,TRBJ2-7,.,CASSLRGYGGSKVTAEQYF
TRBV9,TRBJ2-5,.,CASSVRAQGGETQYF
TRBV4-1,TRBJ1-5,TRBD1,CASSPGQGAHQPQHF
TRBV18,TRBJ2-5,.,CASSPTEETQYF
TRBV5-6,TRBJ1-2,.,CASSFGSYTTIYGYTF
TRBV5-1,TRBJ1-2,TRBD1,CASRRDRELAYGYTF
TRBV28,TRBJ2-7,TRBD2,CASTTSGSIYEQYF